The rows below give T cell receptor beta chains drawn from one sample of a study of shared clonotypes between healthy human individuals. Libraries were prepared by immunoSEQ multiplex PCR; TCRdb keeps only in-frame clonotypes and omits some of them. The sample holds some 1.1 million clones, roughly 80% seen once. Sequencing input: memory CD4+ T cells from PBMCs. The origin of the receptors is a man aged 18 to 29 in good health. Some clones in this sample may be carry-over from other donors' samples. Both conserved end residues are part of each CDR3. The order of the fields is J gene, clone size, D gene, V gene, CDR3 DNA, CDR3 protein. A D gene is named only where the DNA matches it firmly. A clone size is listed for some rows: how often the clone was seen (once, few, many), or a class if it is expanded.

>TRBJ1-1|few|.|TRBV28
TGTGCCAGCAGTTTAGTCGGGGGGCGCCTGGGATCAGCTTTCTTT
CASSLVGGRLGSAFF
>TRBJ2-1|.|.|TRBV7-9
TGTGCCAGCAACCACGGGGGAAGAGTGGTCGATGAGCAGTTCTTC
CASNHGGRVVDEQFF
>TRBJ2-5|.|.|TRBV30
TGTGCCTGGAGTGGGCAAGAGACCCAGTACTTC
CAWSGQETQYF
>TRBJ2-7|.|.|TRBV27
TGTGCCAGCAGTGAAAGCGGAACAAGTTTCAGGTACGAGCAGTACTTC
CASSESGTSFRYEQYF
>TRBJ2-5|.|.|TRBV19
TGTGCCAGTAGCTTAAGTACGGGACTGCTCCAAGAGACCCAGTACTTC
CASSLSTGLLQETQYF
>TRBJ2-2|.|.|TRBV5-1
TGCGCCAGCAGCCCTGGGGGCACCGGGGAGCTGTTTTTT
CASSPGGTGELFF
>TRBJ2-3|.|.|TRBV7-2
TGTGCCAGCAGCTTTCGAAACCCTAGCACAGATACGCAGTATTTT
CASSFRNPSTDTQYF
>TRBJ2-2|.|.|TRBV6-6
TGTGCCAGCAGTTACTTTCGGACGGAGAACACCGGGGAGCTGTTTTTT
CASSYFRTENTGELFF
>TRBJ1-1|.|TRBD1|TRBV7-2
TGTGCCAGCACTATTGGGACAGGGGCCAGTGCTTTCTTT
CASTIGTGASAFF
>TRBJ1-2|.|.|TRBV30
TGTGCCTGGAGTGTCCAGAGTCGGTATGGCTACACCTTC
CAWSVQSRYGYTF